The next 18 T cell receptor beta chains were all read from a single sample in a study of T cells in Graves' hyperthyroidism and ophthalmopathy (dated by TCRdb to the late 2010s). Libraries were made using multiplex PCR. Sequencing instrument: Illumina HiSeq 2000. The TCR beta CDR3 regions were amplified from the RNA transcripts. The TCR CDR3 was subjected to a first round of RT-PCR using the HTBI primer set and the Qiagen OneStep RT-PCR kit. The public reads were reanalyzed by TCRdb: fastp trimming at Q25, MiXCR alignment, in-frame beta chains only. Each CDR3 protein appears once, grouped with its most common genes and DNA. The sample table holds around 700,000 distinct CDR3 sequences, of which around 20% were seen once. Clones ranked in the top ten supply approximately 16% of the sample. Sequencing used blood. The receptors originated from a woman in her 50s with Graves' hyperthyroidism that later progressed to Graves' ophthalmopathy.

The chain is built from TRBV24-1 and TRBJ1-2, with D maybe TRBD1 (5 bases). The V end lost 8 bases, the J end lost 4 bases, and 13 bases lay between the germline ends. The CDR3 is 13 residues long. CDR1 and CDR2 from the germline V gene are KGHDR and SFDVKD. CDR3 DNA sequence: TGTGCCACCATATTTCTGGGGGGCTATGGCTACACCTTC. Translated: CATIFLGGYGYTF.

The J gene is TRBJ2-1, the V gene TRBV4-1; 16 nucleotides line up with TRBD2. Unmatched junction bases numbered 10, after V lost 3 bases and J lost 8 bases. Germline assignment: CDR1 MGHRA and CDR2 YSYEKL. This CDR3 comprises 18 residues. In nucleotides, the CDR3 is TGCGCCAGCAGCCAGGGACTAGCGGGGGGGCTCGTGATCGATGAGCAGTTCTTC. It is translated as CASSQGLAGGLVIDEQFF.

This clonotype appeared many times. This sequence joins TRBV2 and TRBJ2-7; D unresolved. Trimming left V 2 bases short and J 4 bases short, with 12 bases between. Germline CDR1 SNHLY, CDR2 FYNNEI. The CDR3 covers 14 residues. The CDR3 DNA sequence: TGTGCCAGCAGTGAATTGTTGGAATTGTACGAGCAGTACTTC. Encoded protein: CASSELLELYEQYF.

This clonotype has ten or more counts. V gene TRBV3-1 combines with J gene TRBJ1-1; TRBD1 aligns across 9 bases. CDR1 is LGHDT and CDR2 is YNNKEL in the germline V gene (reference sequence). V lost 0 bases and J lost 5; bases outside the gene matches: 7. The CDR3 is 16 residues long. The CDR3 spells CASSQETGGSRTEAFF. Written as DNA, the CDR3 is TGTGCCAGCAGCCAAGAGACAGGGGGAAGTCGGACTGAAGCTTTCTTT.

There are many counts of this clonotype. The chain joins TRBV24-1 to TRBJ1-1, with no clear D. The CDR3 is 12 residues long. Germline V gene lookup returns CDR1 KGHDR and CDR2 SFDVKD. V shed 4 bases and J shed 7 bases, with 9 bases lying between them. The CDR3, as DNA: TGTGCCACCAGTGAAAACAAGGGTGAAGCTTTCTTT. Translation gives CATSENKGEAFF.

This clonotype was seen at least ten times. This chain uses TRBV11-2 with TRBJ2-2, with TRBD1 as a possible D gene (5 bases). The CDR3 has 13 amino acids. V lost 5 bases and J 4 bases, leaving 8 bases between the germline ends. Germline V CDR1 and CDR2: SGHAT, FQNNGV. CDR3 nucleotides: TGTGCCAGCAGCCTGGACATCACCGGGGAGCTGTTTTTT. Protein product: CASSLDITGELFF.

As regards this clonotype: A much larger clone differs by one base, so this may be a read error. The conserved final phenylalanine or tryptophan is absent from the CDR3, which likely points to a read error. The CDR3 nucleotides are TGTGCCAGCACCAAACACCGTGGGAGACCTGAAGCTTTCCTT. The encoded protein is CASTKHRGRPEAFL. The chain couples TRBV2 to TRBJ1-1; D is ambiguous. Germline CDR1 is SNHLY and CDR2 is FYNNEI. V was clipped by 7 bases and J by 6 bases, with 18 bases between them. CDR3 size: 14 residues.

Many counts were recorded for this clonotype. The chain combines TRBV12-3 or TRBV12-4 with TRBJ2-1, with D tentatively TRBD2 (5 bases). Trimming took off 6 bases at V and 0 bases at J, with 15 bases between the two ends. This CDR3 region has 16 residues. The CDR3 region is CASSPGLFSSYNEQFF. DNA for the CDR3: TGTGCCAGCAGCCCAGGACTCTTCAGCTCCTACAATGAGCAGTTCTTC.

The rearrangement uses TRBV6-5 and TRBJ2-5; D uncertain. From germline, CDR1 is MNHEY and CDR2 SVGAGI. Trimming removed 2 bases from V and 5 bases from J, with 12 bases in between. CDR3 length equals 14 residues. In DNA form, the CDR3 reads TGTGCCAGCAGTTACCTCGGCAGCTTGGAGACCCAGTACTTC. As protein: CASSYLGSLETQYF.

In its sample, this clonotype was seen a few times. The V and J genes are TRBV7-3 and TRBJ2-1, with 10 nucleotides matching TRBD2. This CDR3 contains 19 residues. Trimming took 1 base from V and 7 from J; bases not matched to a gene: 16. The V gene's germline CDR1 is SGHTA and CDR2 FQGTGA. CDR3 sequence reads: CASSLRGGGAGGPENEQFF. In DNA form, the CDR3 reads TGTGCCAGCAGCTTAAGAGGCGGTGGAGCGGGGGGGCCTGAAAATGAGCAGTTCTTC.

This clonotype occurred many times. V usage is TRBV5-1 and J usage is TRBJ1-3; D is unclear. This CDR3 spans 15 amino acids. V was pared by 0 bases and J by 2 bases, with 9 bases between. CDR1 and CDR2 from the germline V gene are SGHRS and YFSETQ. The CDR3 DNA reads TGCGCCAGCAGCTTGGAAAGGGCCACTGGAAACACCATATATTTT. This sequence encodes CASSLERATGNTIYF.

This clonotype has at least ten counts. This chain links TRBV5-1 with TRBJ1-1, with 9 bases aligning to TRBD1. This CDR3 contains 14 residues. Trimming took 3 bases from V and 5 from J; bases not matched to a gene: 5. CDR1 is SGHRS, CDR2 YFSETQ, per germline. The CDR3 region has the DNA TGCGCCAGCAGCTCGACAGGGGGGTATACTGAAGCTTTCTTT. Translated: CASSSTGGYTEAFF.

Notes on this clonotype: A read error may explain this, as a much larger clone is one base away. The V gene is TRBV30, the J gene TRBJ2-1; 11 bases line up with TRBD2. There are 13 residues in the CDR3. The J segment lost 9 bases and the V segment lost 5 bases, leaving 6 bases of the junction unmatched. From germline, CDR1 is GTSNPN and CDR2 SVGIG (reference sequence). The CDR3: CAWGTSGGREQFF. The CDR3 DNA is TGTGCCTGGGGCACTAGCGGGGGACGTGAGCAGTTCTTC.

This clonotype was picked up many times. The V and J genes are TRBV4-1 and TRBJ2-5; no reliable D call. CDR1 MGHRA and CDR2 YSYEKL come from the germline V gene. The CDR3 contains 14 residues. V was clipped by 2 bases and J by 8 bases, with 15 bases between them. The CDR3, as DNA: TGCGCCAGCAGCCAACCCACTCGGACGTTAACCCAGTACTTC. It is translated as CASSQPTRTLTQYF.

This clonotype has only a few counts. The gene calls are TRBV27 and TRBJ1-2; D uncertain. The CDR3 runs 14 residues. Germline V gene data show CDR1 as MNHEY and CDR2 as SMNVEV (reference sequence). V was clipped by 0 bases and J by 2 bases, with 7 bases between them. The CDR3 here is CASSLSSQNYGYTF. In DNA, the CDR3 is TGTGCCAGCAGTTTATCTAGTCAGAACTATGGCTACACCTTC.

This clonotype was seen more than once but under ten times. The genes are TRBV2 and TRBJ1-2; D unclear. V shed 3 bases and J shed 9 bases, with 14 bases lying between them. The CDR3 loop spans 13 amino acids. Germline loops: CDR1 SNHLY, CDR2 FYNNEI. The CDR3 DNA is TGTGCCAGCAGTGAGGTAGGAAGAACCAGCTACACCTTC. Residues: CASSEVGRTSYTF.

As regards this clonotype: An end of the junction does not agree with germline; a read error may underlie this. V usage is TRBV3-1 and J usage is TRBJ2-7; 13 bases align to TRBD2. The CDR3 runs 18 residues. The V gene's germline CDR1 is LGHDT and CDR2 YNNKEL (reference sequence). The CDR3 DNA sequence: TGTGGCAGCAGCCAACTTCGACTGACTAGCGGGGGGTTTGACGAGCAGTACTTC. Its protein product is CGSSQLRLTSGGFDEQYF.

V is TRBV10-2 and J is TRBJ2-3; TRBD2 aligns across 13 bases. The CDR3 is 16 residues long. Germline values: CDR1 WSHSY, CDR2 SAAADI. The junction had 9 bases not matched to a gene; V was cut back by 6 bases and J by 6 bases. In DNA form, the CDR3 reads TGCGCCAGCAGCCTGACTAGCGGGGGGCCGATGGATACGCAGTATTTT. Its translation is CASSLTSGGPMDTQYF.